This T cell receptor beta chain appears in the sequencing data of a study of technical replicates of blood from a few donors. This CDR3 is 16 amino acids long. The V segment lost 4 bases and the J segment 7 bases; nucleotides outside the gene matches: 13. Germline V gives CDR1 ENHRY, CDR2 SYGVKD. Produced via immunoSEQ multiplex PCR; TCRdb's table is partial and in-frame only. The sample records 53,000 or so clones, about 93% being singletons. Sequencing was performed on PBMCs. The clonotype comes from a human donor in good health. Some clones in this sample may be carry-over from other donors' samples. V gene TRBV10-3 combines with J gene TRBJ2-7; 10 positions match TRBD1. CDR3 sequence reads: CAISGHTTGGSGEQYF. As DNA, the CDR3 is TGTGCCATCAGTGGGCACACGACAGGGGGCTCGGGGGAGCAGTACTTC.